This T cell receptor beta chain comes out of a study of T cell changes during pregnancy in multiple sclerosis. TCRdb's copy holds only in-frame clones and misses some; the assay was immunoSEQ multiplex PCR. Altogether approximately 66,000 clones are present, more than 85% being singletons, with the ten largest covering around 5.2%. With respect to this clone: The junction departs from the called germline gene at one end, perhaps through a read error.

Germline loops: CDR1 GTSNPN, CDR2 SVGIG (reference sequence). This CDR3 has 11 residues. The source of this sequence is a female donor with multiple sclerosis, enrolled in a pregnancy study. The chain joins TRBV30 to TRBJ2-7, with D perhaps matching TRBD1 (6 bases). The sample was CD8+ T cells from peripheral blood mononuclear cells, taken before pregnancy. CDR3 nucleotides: TGTGCCTGGAGCGACCTCGGGACACCTTTCTTC. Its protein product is CAWSDLGTPFF.